This TCR beta chain was sequenced for a study of Ad26.COV2.S vaccination and SARS-CoV-2 variants. Broader study findings: Vaccine recipients and placebo recipients showed similar non-spike TCR breadth.

Germline CDR1 reads LGHNT; CDR2 reads FRNRAP. The CDR3 extends over 14 amino acids. V lost 2 bases, J lost 4 bases, and 4 bases stayed unmatched. TCRdb keeps only in-frame clones here, not all; method: immunoSEQ multiplex PCR. The top ten clones hold about 1.5% of a sample with about 680,000 clones, 80% to 90% of them seen once. Points on this clone: The antigen remains undetermined.

This sample's treatment: 19 received Ad26.COV2.S at low or high dose, single or two shots; about 5 received placebo; per-sample allocation not given. Sampling was performed 63 days after the first vaccine or placebo injection. This adult donor, from Boston, was 18-55 years old. Sequenced material: peripheral blood, taken in a trial of Ad26.COV2.S vaccine versus placebo. This clonotype was sampled from a person between 18 and 59 years old who received the Ad26.COV2.S COVID-19 vaccine or a placebo. This rearrangement joins TRBV12-5 to TRBJ1-2, with TRBD1 matching over 7 bases. The CDR3 here is CASGLNRGIYGYTF. DNA for the CDR3: TGTGCTAGTGGTTTGAACAGGGGTATCTATGGCTACACCTTC.